The next 17 T cell receptor beta chains were all read from a single sample in a study of blood T cell repertoires in COVID-19. TCRdb's table, derived via immunoSEQ multiplex PCR, lists solely in-frame clones and lacks some. The table lists 150,000 to 200,000 clones, approximately 83% of them singletons. The sample taken for sequencing was PBMCs or T cells enriched from blood (not recorded which). The receptor set was obtained from an older woman who had recovered from COVID-19.

This chain joins TRBV2 and TRBJ1-6, with TRBD1 matching 9 bases. The trim removed 6 bases at V and 9 bases at J, leaving 9 bases unmatched. CDR1 and CDR2 from the germline V gene are SNHLY and FYNNEI. The CDR3 extends over 15 amino acids. Here the CDR3 reads CASRITGGFFSPLHF. The CDR3 DNA reads TGTGCCAGCAGAATAACAGGGGGCTTTTTTTCACCCCTCCACTTT.

The chain recombines TRBV7-3 with TRBJ2-5, with TRBD2 matching over 8 bases. Germline V CDR1 and CDR2: SGHTA, FQGTGA. V shed 5 bases and J 0 bases; nucleotides not matched to a gene: 5. This CDR3 region has 15 residues. CDR3: CASSRGGLNQETQYF. CDR3 sequence (DNA): TGTGCCAGCAGCCGGGGGGGACTAAACCAAGAGACCCAGTACTTC.

CDR3 in amino acids: CASSLAGTSGNTIYF. The CDR3 DNA follows: TGCGCCAGCAGCTTGGCAGGGACATCTGGAAACACCATATATTTT. The rearrangement joins TRBV5-1 to TRBJ1-3; a possible D gene is TRBD1 (6 bases). The CDR3 totals 15 residues. Between the trimmed V and J ends, which lost 0 bases and 1 base, there was a span of 8 bases. Germline CDR1 reads SGHRS; CDR2 reads YFSETQ.

The CDR3 loop reads CASMTLYNEQFF. The CDR3 nucleotides are TGTGCCAGCATGACTCTCTACAATGAGCAGTTCTTC. V gene TRBV28 combines with J gene TRBJ2-1; no definite D call. This CDR3 is 12 amino acids long. V was clipped by 7 bases and J by 3 bases, with 7 bases between them. In germline, CDR1 is MDHEN, CDR2 SYDVKM.

In DNA, the CDR3 is TGTGCCAGCAGCGTAGAACCAGGGGGCGCTACTGAAGCTTTCTTT. Protein sequence: CASSVEPGGATEAFF. The chain is built from TRBV9 and TRBJ1-1; 8 bases line up with TRBD1. The ends lost 0 bases at V and 5 bases at J; junction bases unmatched: 6. Per germline, CDR1 SGDLS and CDR2 YYNGEE. The CDR3 has 15 amino acids.

The gene calls are TRBV27 and TRBJ1-2; the D is unclear. Per germline, CDR1 MNHEY and CDR2 SMNVEV (reference sequence). This CDR3 region has 15 residues. The ends were cut back, 4 bases at V and 4 bases at J, with 16 bases in the middle. CDR3 amino acids: CASSYTPEGGYGYTF. The CDR3 DNA follows: TGTGCCAGCAGTTACACCCCAGAGGGCGGCTATGGCTACACCTTC.

Only one count was recorded for this clone. The V call is TRBV12-3 or TRBV12-4, the J call TRBJ1-1, with D uncertain. The CDR3 spans 12 residues. The V and J ends lost 9 bases and 0 bases respectively, with 8 bases between them. The CDR3 spells CASLRLNTEAFF. In nucleotides, the CDR3 is TGTGCCAGTCTCAGGTTGAACACTGAAGCTTTCTTT.

The chain recombines TRBV5-1 with TRBJ2-3; D remains ambiguous. Germline V lookup: CDR1 SGHRS, CDR2 YFSETQ. There are 16 residues in the CDR3. V lost 2 bases and J 3 bases, leaving 16 bases between the germline ends. The CDR3 DNA reads TGCGCCAGCAGCTTCTTGCCCCAGGCCGGAACAGATACGCAGTATTTT. Translation gives CASSFLPQAGTDTQYF.

Only a few counts were recorded for this clone. The CDR3 sequence is CASSRERQGGQPQHF. The DNA of the CDR3 is TGTGCCAGCAGCCGAGAGAGACAGGGCGGACAGCCCCAGCATTTT. The J gene is TRBJ1-5, the V gene TRBV4-2, with TRBD1 matching over 7 bases. Germline lookup yields CDR1 LGHNA and CDR2 YNFKEQ. CDR3 length: 15 amino acids. V shed 4 bases and J 7 bases; nucleotides not matched to a gene: 10.

The J gene is TRBJ1-2, the V gene TRBV19, with a tentative D call TRBD1 (5 bases). Germline V gene lookup returns CDR1 LNHDA and CDR2 SQIVND (reference sequence). The CDR3 consists of 12 residues. The V gene lost 9 bases and the J gene lost 4 bases, with 12 bases spanning the gap. CDR3 in amino acids: CASSRATYGYTF. The DNA for the CDR3 is TGTGCCAGCAGCAGGGCAACCTATGGCTACACCTTC.

This chain connects TRBV2 to TRBJ1-6; tentatively, D is TRBD1 (6 bases). In germline, CDR1 is SNHLY, CDR2 FYNNEI. This CDR3 has 14 amino acids. Trimming shortened V by 7 bases and J by 6 bases, and 13 bases separated the two germline ends. CDR3 in amino acids: CASNSRGSNSPLHF. CDR3 DNA sequence: TGTGCCAGCAATTCGAGGGGGAGTAATTCACCCCTCCACTTT.

The chain couples TRBV28 to TRBJ2-1; D is undetermined. Looked up from germline, CDR1 is MDHEN and CDR2 is SYDVKM. The CDR3 is 14 amino acids. The germline V and J ends were trimmed by 3 bases and 5 bases, with 11 bases remaining between them. The CDR3 loop is CASSFFGAHNEQFF. The CDR3 DNA sequence: TGTGCCAGCAGTTTTTTTGGAGCCCACAATGAGCAGTTCTTC.

The rearrangement joins TRBV5-5 to TRBJ2-2; the match to TRBD1 covers 7 bases. Losses at the gene ends were 4 bases for V and 4 bases for J; bases not matched to a gene: 10. The germline V gene has CDR1 SGHKS and CDR2 YYEKEE (reference sequence). This CDR3 region has 16 residues. The CDR3: CASSRYTTGATGELFF. The DNA of the CDR3 is TGTGCCAGCAGCCGCTATACTACAGGGGCCACCGGGGAGCTGTTTTTT.

The chain has TRBV5-1 and TRBJ2-1; 8 nucleotides match TRBD1. The CDR3 is made up of 15 amino acids. V shed 4 bases, J shed 7 bases, and the junction held 10 bases outside the gene matches. Germline loops: CDR1 SGHRS, CDR2 YFSETQ. The CDR3 region is CASSAEGQGRNEQFF. The CDR3 DNA reads TGCGCCAGCAGCGCCGAAGGACAGGGAAGGAATGAGCAGTTCTTC.

The chain joins TRBV27 to TRBJ2-5; the match to TRBD1 covers 9 bases. Germline assignment: CDR1 MNHEY and CDR2 SMNVEV (reference sequence). This CDR3 spans 14 amino acids. The V segment lost 5 bases and the J segment 7 bases; nucleotides outside the gene matches: 8. DNA of the CDR3: TGTGCCAGCAGTAAACACACAGGGGGCTGGACCCAGTACTTC. This gives the protein CASSKHTGGWTQYF.

The V call is TRBV7-8, the J call TRBJ1-1; D is ambiguous. There are 14 residues in the CDR3. V gave up 1 base and J gave up 1 base, with 7 bases separating them. CDR1 and CDR2 from the germline V gene are SGHVS and FQNEAQ. The CDR3 loop is CASSLGSRNTEAFF. DNA of the CDR3: TGTGCCAGCAGCTTAGGTTCGCGGAACACTGAAGCTTTCTTT. Together with reference TRBV7-8 and TRBJ1-1, the CDR3 gives the full variable domain: GAGVSQSPRYKVAKRGQDVALRCDPISGHVSLFWYQQALGQGPEFLTYFQNEAQLDKSGLPSDRFFAERPEGSVSTLKIQRTQQEDSAVYLCASSLGSRNTEAFFGQGTRLTVV.

The chain joins TRBV20-1 to TRBJ2-7, with D maybe TRBD2 (6 bases). The CDR3 sequence is 13 residues long. Germline-derived CDR1 and CDR2 are DFQATT and SNEGSKA (reference sequence). V lost 3 bases to trimming and J lost 4 bases, with 13 bases between them. CDR3 amino acids: CSASTGLLYEQYF. CDR3 coding DNA: TGCAGTGCTAGTACGGGACTTTTATACGAGCAGTACTTC.